Below, 24 T cell receptor beta chains from the same sample are listed, as sequenced in a study of blood T cell repertoires in COVID-19. Clones were read by immunoSEQ multiplex PCR, and TCRdb kept only the in-frame ones, dropping some. The table lists around 140,000 clones, approximately 90% of them singletons, with more than 2% in the top ten. The sequenced material came from peripheral blood. Source of these receptors: a man aged 70-80 years with active COVID-19.

The CDR3 nucleotides read TGTGCCAGCGGCGGCGGAACGCCCACGGGTGGGGCCAACGTCCTGACTTTC. Amino acid sequence: CASGGGTPTGGANVLTF. This chain uses TRBV9 with TRBJ2-6; unclear D gene. This CDR3 comprises 17 residues. Germline-derived CDR1 and CDR2 are SGDLS and YYNGEE. Trimming stripped 7 bases from V and 3 bases from J, with 20 bases between.

The chain joins TRBV19 to TRBJ1-1; D is ambiguous. The V gene lost 5 bases and the J gene lost 5 bases, with 12 bases spanning the gap. Germline CDR1 is LNHDA and CDR2 is SQIVND (reference sequence). The CDR3 is made up of 13 amino acids. This CDR3 reads CASSAQFQTEAFF. The CDR3 nucleotides are TGTGCCAGTAGTGCCCAGTTTCAGACTGAAGCTTTCTTT.

The chain uses TRBV14 and TRBJ2-5; 7 positions agree with TRBD1. The trim removed 5 bases at V and 3 bases at J, leaving 6 bases unmatched. Per the germline V gene, CDR1 is SGHDN and CDR2 is FVKESK. The CDR3 runs 14 residues. CDR3 residues: CASSLPGTEETQYF. The CDR3 DNA is TGTGCCAGCAGCTTACCCGGGACAGAAGAGACCCAGTACTTC.

This chain links TRBV6-5 with TRBJ1-6; 9 nucleotides align to TRBD1. The CDR3 has 15 amino acids. V lost 5 bases, J lost 10 bases, and 9 bases stayed unmatched. CDR1 MNHEY and CDR2 SVGAGI come from the germline V gene. CDR3 DNA: TGTGCCAGCAGTCCCACAGGGGGCACGGAGTCACCCCTCCACTTT. This encodes CASSPTGGTESPLHF.

The chain links TRBV7-9 to TRBJ1-2; a weak D match, TRBD1 (5 bases). CDR3 size: 14 residues. Germline CDR1 and CDR2: SEHNR and FQNEAQ (reference sequence). Trimming cost V 4 bases and J 1 base, with 10 bases left between them. CDR3 region: CASSSRQINYGYTF. In DNA, the CDR3 is TGTGCCAGCAGCTCCCGACAGATTAACTATGGCTACACCTTC.

V is TRBV10-3 and J is TRBJ1-2; the D is unclear. CDR3 length equals 16 residues. Germline CDR1 is ENHRY and CDR2 is SYGVKD. Trimming shortened V by 0 bases and J by 3 bases, and 14 bases separated the two germline ends. DNA of the CDR3: TGTGCCATCAGTGAGTCTACGGGTTCTCGGCACTATGGCTACACCTTC. Translating it yields CAISESTGSRHYGYTF.

The V and J genes are TRBV27 and TRBJ2-7; the D gene is possibly TRBD1 (6 bases). V lost 4 bases, J lost 3 bases, and 10 bases lay in between. This CDR3 is built from 13 residues. From germline, CDR1 is MNHEY and CDR2 SMNVEV (reference sequence). The CDR3 DNA reads TGTGCCAGCAGTTCTACAGGGAGCTACGAGCAGTACTTC. Translating it yields CASSSTGSYEQYF.

The rearrangement links TRBV19 to TRBJ1-2, with D maybe TRBD1 (5 bases). Germline CDR1 LNHDA, CDR2 SQIVND (reference sequence). CDR3 size: 13 residues. V was shortened by 6 bases and J by 4 bases, with 12 bases between the two germline ends. The CDR3 coding sequence is TGTGCCAGTAGAGGGGCAGGTCCCTATGGCTACACCTTC. Translating gives CASRGAGPYGYTF.

The rearrangement joins TRBV19 to TRBJ2-2; D possibly corresponds to TRBD1 (6 bases). The germline V and J ends were trimmed by 2 bases and 7 bases, with 8 bases remaining between them. This CDR3 is built from 13 residues. The germline gives CDR1 LNHDA, CDR2 SQIVND (reference sequence). Here the CDR3 reads CASSIRTDGELFF. CDR3 bases: TGTGCCAGTAGTATAAGGACAGACGGGGAGCTGTTTTTT.

The chain employs TRBV28 and TRBJ2-6; 9 bases match TRBD1. In germline, CDR1 is MDHEN, CDR2 SYDVKM. The CDR3 runs to 15 residues. V lost 6 bases to trimming and J lost 0 bases; unmatched junction nucleotides: 0. The CDR3 nucleotides read TGTGCCAGCAGGACAGGGGGCTCTGGGGCCAACGTCCTGACTTTC. Its translation is CASRTGGSGANVLTF.

This rearrangement joins TRBV7-9 to TRBJ2-7; D unresolved. The length of the CDR3 is 14 residues. Trimming cost V 1 base and J 2 bases, with 9 bases left between them. CDR1 and CDR2 from the germline V gene are SEHNR and FQNEAQ (reference sequence). The CDR3 is CASSLEAVTYEQYF. CDR3 nucleotide sequence: TGTGCCAGCAGCTTAGAGGCGGTGACCTACGAGCAGTACTTC.

V is TRBV28 and J is TRBJ1-4, with 8 bases fitting TRBD1. Trimming removed 6 bases from V and 3 bases from J; junction bases left unmatched: 9. The CDR3 is made up of 16 amino acids. CDR1 and CDR2 (germline): MDHEN, SYDVKM. DNA for the CDR3: TGTGCCAGCAGGCTGACCATGGGACAGGCTAATGAAAAACTGTTTTTT. It specifies CASRLTMGQANEKLFF.

The genes are TRBV5-4 and TRBJ1-2, with 11 bases lining up with TRBD1. CDR1 and CDR2 (germline): SGHNT, YYREEE (reference sequence). The length of the CDR3 is 17 residues. V gave up 0 bases and J gave up 2 bases; unmatched junction bases: 6. The CDR3 coding sequence is TGTGCCAGCAGCTTGGCTCGGACAGGGGGCGCGAACTATGGCTACACCTTC. Encoded protein: CASSLARTGGANYGYTF.

V and J are TRBV7-2 and TRBJ2-7; D may be TRBD1 (7 bases). The germline V gene has CDR1 SGHTA and CDR2 FQGNSA. There are 13 residues in the CDR3. V shed 4 bases and J shed 4 bases, with 11 bases lying between them. CDR3 region: CASSSQGRYEQYF. The CDR3 bases are TGTGCCAGCAGCTCACAGGGGAGGTACGAGCAGTACTTC.

The rearrangement joins TRBV24-1 to TRBJ2-4; 8 bases match TRBD2. This CDR3 is 17 amino acids long. V dropped 3 bases and J dropped 2; count of bases not matched to a gene: 8. The V gene's germline CDR1 is KGHDR and CDR2 SFDVKD. The CDR3 is CATSDAGGAGSKNIQYF. The DNA for the CDR3 is TGTGCCACCAGTGATGCCGGGGGGGCTGGATCCAAAAACATTCAGTACTTC.

The chain couples TRBV6-1 to TRBJ1-2, with D unresolved. Trimming took off 1 base at V and 4 bases at J, with 10 bases between the two ends. This CDR3 has 14 amino acids. CDR1 is MNHNS and CDR2 is SASEGT in the germline V gene. Written as DNA, the CDR3 is TGTGCCAGCAGTGAAGTTGAGGGTATCTATGGCTACACCTTC. Translation gives CASSEVEGIYGYTF.

The chain recombines TRBV7-9 with TRBJ2-1; D perhaps matches TRBD2 (6 bases). Trimming cost V 2 bases and J 1 base, with 18 bases left between them. Germline V gene data show CDR1 as SEHNR and CDR2 as FQNEAQ (reference sequence). This CDR3 region has 18 residues. The CDR3 nucleotides read TGTGCCAGCAGCTTAAGGGGACGGGAGTCAGAGTCCTACAATGAGCAGTTCTTC. Its protein is CASSLRGRESESYNEQFF.

J is TRBJ2-1 and V is TRBV10-3; 11 positions match TRBD1. V lost 11 bases to trimming and J lost 5 bases; unmatched junction nucleotides: 5. The CDR3 has 13 amino acids. Germline V lookup: CDR1 ENHRY, CDR2 SYGVKD. The CDR3 loop is CASGGQGDNEQFF. For the CDR3, the DNA is TGTGCCTCAGGGGGACAGGGGGACAATGAGCAGTTCTTC.

J is TRBJ2-4 and V is TRBV7-2; a weak D match, TRBD2 (6 bases). Germline-derived CDR1 and CDR2 are SGHTA and FQGNSA. The CDR3 is 17 amino acids. The ends were cut back, 5 bases at V and 9 bases at J, with 26 bases in the middle. The CDR3 loop reads CASSPSRDPGSGGIQYF. CDR3 coding DNA: TGTGCCAGCAGCCCTTCCCGGGACCCCGGGTCCGGGGGCATTCAGTACTTC. The full variable domain, rest sourced from reference TRBV7-2 and TRBJ2-4, is GAGVSQSPSNKVTEKGKDVELRCDPISGHTALYWYRQSLGQGLEFLIYFQGNSAPDKSGLPSDRFSAERTGGSVSTLTIQRTQQEDSAVYLCASSPSRDPGSGGIQYFGAGTRLSVL.

This clone was detected only once. The V gene is TRBV24-1, the J gene TRBJ2-3; D is possibly TRBD1 (8 bases). V lost 7 bases, J lost 5 bases, and 18 bases lay in between. Germline V gene data show CDR1 as KGHDR and CDR2 as SFDVKD. The CDR3 consists of 15 residues. The CDR3 DNA is TGTGCCACCAGACAGGGGGGGCTCGTGGGAGATACGCAGTATTTT. Its translation: CATRQGGLVGDTQYF.

The CDR3 spells CATTPGGIYEQYF. The CDR3 DNA sequence: TGTGCCACTACCCCAGGGGGGATCTACGAGCAGTACTTC. J is TRBJ2-7 and V is TRBV19; possibly TRBD1 for D (7 bases). CDR1 LNHDA and CDR2 SQIVND come from the germline V gene (reference sequence). This CDR3 spans 13 amino acids. Trimming shortened V by 10 bases and J by 3 bases, and 16 bases separated the two germline ends.

The chain employs TRBV7-2 and TRBJ2-2, with 8 bases that match TRBD1. The V segment lost 5 bases and the J segment 2 bases; nucleotides outside the gene matches: 10. This CDR3 is 17 amino acids long. The germline CDR1 and CDR2 sequences are SGHTA and FQGNSA. The CDR3 sequence: CASSTHTGGVNTGELFF. The CDR3 DNA follows: TGTGCCAGCAGCACGCATACAGGGGGAGTTAACACCGGGGAGCTGTTTTTT.

The V and J genes are TRBV19 and TRBJ2-5, with 7 bases identical to TRBD1. Germline assignment: CDR1 LNHDA and CDR2 SQIVND (reference sequence). The CDR3 extends over 15 amino acids. Trimming removed 4 bases from V and 4 bases from J; junction bases left unmatched: 9. The CDR3 region is CASSTPTGSVETQYF. CDR3 DNA: TGTGCCAGTAGTACTCCGACAGGGTCCGTAGAGACCCAGTACTTC.

V usage is TRBV5-6 and J usage is TRBJ2-5; the match to TRBD2 covers 11 bases. The CDR3 spans 15 residues. J gave up 2 bases and V 1 base, and 1 base lay outside the gene matches. The germline gives CDR1 SGHDT, CDR2 YYEEEE. The CDR3 bases are TGTGCCAGCAGCTTGACTAGCGGGAGTCAAGAGACCCAGTACTTC. Its protein is CASSLTSGSQETQYF. The full variable domain, its missing parts supplied by reference TRBV5-6 and TRBJ2-5, is DAGVTQSPTHLIKTRGQQVTLRCSPKSGHDTVSWYQQALGQGPQFIFQYYEEEERQRGNFPDRFSGHQFPNYSSELNVNALLLGDSALYLCASSLTSGSQETQYFGPGTRLLVL.